This T cell receptor (beta chain) emerged from a study of CD8 T cells in Susac syndrome. Notes on the study in general: In its TCR sequencing and HLA analysis, the study acknowledged that the number of individuals was relatively small.

RNA, at roughly 0.45 to 1 ug, was reverse transcribed with random hexamers. The method of amplification for TCR beta CDR3 was immunoSEQ multiplex PCR, covering 54 Vbeta and 13 Jbeta. TCRdb processed the immunoSEQ multiplex PCR reads anew with MiXCR; each CDR3 protein has one entry. Of approximately 71,000 distinct CDR3 sequences detected, around 96% appear once; the ten largest clones hold around 0.11%. On this clonotype: What it recognizes is unknown.

CD8+ and CD4+ T cells circulating in blood were sequenced for TCR beta. The CDR3 runs to 14 residues. Germline loops: CDR1 MNHEY, CDR2 SVGAGI. V dropped 8 bases and J dropped 5; count of bases not matched to a gene: 9. The genes are TRBV6-5 and TRBJ2-7, with TRBD1 matching 10 bases. The sample was CD4+ T cells from PBMCs. This sequence was found in a human donor with multiple sclerosis. The CDR3 DNA follows: TGTGCCAGCCAACGGGACAGGGGTATCCACGAGCAGTACTTC. It codes for CASQRDRGIHEQYF.